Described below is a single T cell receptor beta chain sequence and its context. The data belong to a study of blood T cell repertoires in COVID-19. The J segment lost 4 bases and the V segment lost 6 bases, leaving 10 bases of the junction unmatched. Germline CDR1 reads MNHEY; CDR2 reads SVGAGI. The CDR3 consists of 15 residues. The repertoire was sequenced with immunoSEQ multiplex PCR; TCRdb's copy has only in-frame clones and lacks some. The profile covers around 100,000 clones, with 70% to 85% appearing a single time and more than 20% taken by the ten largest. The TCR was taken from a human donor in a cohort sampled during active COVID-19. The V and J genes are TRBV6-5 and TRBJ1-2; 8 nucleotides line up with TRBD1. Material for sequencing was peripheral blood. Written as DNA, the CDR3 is TGTGCCAGCAGGGTACCAGGGGGCGCGGGCTATGGCTACACCTTC. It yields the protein CASRVPGGAGYGYTF.